The clone carrying this T cell receptor (beta chain) appeared a single time. The data stem from a study of PD-1 blockade in classical Hodgkin lymphoma. The V and J ends lost 2 bases and 6 bases respectively, with 11 bases between them. Germline V gene lookup returns CDR1 MNHEY and CDR2 SVGAGI. This CDR3 spans 13 amino acids. The time point here: cycle 4 day 1 (C4D1), after less than 7 weeks of nivolumab. Every patient experienced relapse after autologous stem cell transplantation, and brentuximab vedotin exposure varied. Sequencing used immunoSEQ multiplex PCR; TCRdb keeps in-frame clones, though not all of them. The table shows over 9,500 clones, with about 82% occurring only once.

Sample: peripheral blood mononuclear cells (PBMCs), taken before the fourth cycle of nivolumab. This clonotype was sampled from a human donor with classical Hodgkin lymphoma. The gene calls are TRBV6-5 and TRBJ2-7; D may be TRBD1 or TRBD2 (5 bases each). CDR3 DNA sequence: TGTGCCAGCAGTTACGGGGACCTGCGCGAGCAGTACTTC. Its protein is CASSYGDLREQYF.